The TCR beta chain under discussion was sequenced for a study of OX40 agonist ivuxolimab in advanced cancers. As for the study in general: Patients were approximately 80% male with ages roughly 20 to 85, mean about 54.

Per germline, CDR1 MNHNS and CDR2 SASEGT. J lost 7 bases, V lost 5 bases, and 5 bases had no gene match. The length of the CDR3 is 13 residues. Study-wide points: On average, CD8+ T cells showed a greater number of expanded clones than CD4+.

This clone showed up just once. Its specificity is not known. The repertoire was sequenced with immunoSEQ multiplex PCR; TCRdb's copy has only in-frame clones and lacks some. Of around 24,000 clones listed, roughly three quarters were seen once; the top ten hold approximately 31%. The specimen was CD4+ or CD8+ T cells sorted from blood, collected in a trial of the OX40 agonist ivuxolimab. This receptor was taken from an adult with an advanced solid tumor such as melanoma, head and neck, liver or kidney cancer. This chain uses TRBV6-1 with TRBJ2-5; TRBD1 agrees at 9 bases. Written as DNA, the CDR3 is TGTGCCAGCAGTCCCGGACAGGGGTGGACCCAGTACTTC. It is translated as CASSPGQGWTQYF.